This TCR beta chain was sequenced during a study of OX40 agonist ivuxolimab in advanced cancers. Germline loops: CDR1 MDHEN, CDR2 SYDVKM. CDR3 size: 15 residues. V dropped 3 bases and J dropped 3 bases, with 11 bases sitting between them. TCRdb's copy holds only in-frame clones and misses some; the assay was immunoSEQ multiplex PCR. The sample lists fewer than 85,000 clones; over 70% were seen once. The sequence derives from an adult with an advanced solid tumor such as melanoma, head and neck, liver or kidney cancer. The sequencing here drew on CD4+ or CD8+ T cells sorted from blood, taken in a trial of the OX40 agonist ivuxolimab. The chain combines TRBV28 with TRBJ2-2, with D perhaps TRBD2 (5 bases). CDR3 sequence (DNA): TGTGCCAGCAGTTTTGGAGGTTATCACACCGGGGAGCTGTTTTTT. This sequence encodes CASSFGGYHTGELFF.